This T cell receptor beta chain was retrieved from a study of cytomegalovirus exposure and HLA in healthy donors. 13 Jbeta primers and 60 Vbeta primers were used for the PCR. This table comes from immunoSEQ multiplex PCR, and its TCRdb copy is limited to in-frame clones, with some not included. In the table there are more than 110,000 clones, 65% to 80% of which are singletons. Notes on the study in general: Most TCRs appeared rarely, but some public TCRs recurred in many donors.

This clone was seen only a few times. Antigen: not known. The CDR3 is 13 amino acids. In germline, CDR1 is MNHNS, CDR2 SASEGT. V gave up 2 bases and J gave up 7 bases, with 6 bases separating them. Sequences were obtained from PBMCs. The chain couples TRBV6-1 to TRBJ1-6; unclear D gene. The sequence was collected from a woman aged 50 to 60 in good health and CMV-seropositive. The CDR3 here is CASSEYENSPLHF. CDR3 DNA sequence: TGTGCCAGCAGTGAATATGAGAATTCACCCCTCCACTTT.